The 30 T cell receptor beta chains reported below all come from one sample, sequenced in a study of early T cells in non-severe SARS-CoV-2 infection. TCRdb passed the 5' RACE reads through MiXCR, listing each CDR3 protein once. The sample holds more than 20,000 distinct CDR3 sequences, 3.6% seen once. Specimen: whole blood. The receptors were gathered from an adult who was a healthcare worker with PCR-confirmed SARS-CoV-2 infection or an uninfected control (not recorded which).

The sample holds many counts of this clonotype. CDR3 loop: CASRPGTGKGPYSNQPQHF. The CDR3 coding sequence is TGTGCCAGCAGACCCGGGACAGGGAAGGGACCCTATAGCAATCAGCCCCAGCATTTT. The chain recombines TRBV6-2 or TRBV6-3 with TRBJ1-5; 9 bases agree with TRBD1. Trimming cost V 6 bases and J 0 bases; bases outside gene matches: 15. This CDR3 contains 19 residues. Germline CDR1 reads MNHEY; CDR2 reads SVGEGT.

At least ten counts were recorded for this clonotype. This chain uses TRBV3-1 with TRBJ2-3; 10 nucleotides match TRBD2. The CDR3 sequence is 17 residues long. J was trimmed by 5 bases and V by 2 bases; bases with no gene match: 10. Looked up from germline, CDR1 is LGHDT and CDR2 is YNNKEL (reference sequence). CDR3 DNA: TGTGCCAGCAGCCAATTCGGTCGGACTAGCGGTATAGATACGCAGTATTTT. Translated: CASSQFGRTSGIDTQYF.

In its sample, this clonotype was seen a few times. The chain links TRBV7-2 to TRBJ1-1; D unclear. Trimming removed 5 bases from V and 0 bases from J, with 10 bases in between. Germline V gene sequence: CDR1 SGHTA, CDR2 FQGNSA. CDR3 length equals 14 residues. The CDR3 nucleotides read TGTGCCAGCAGCCCTTTGGGTCTGAACACTGAAGCTTTCTTT. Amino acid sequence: CASSPLGLNTEAFF.

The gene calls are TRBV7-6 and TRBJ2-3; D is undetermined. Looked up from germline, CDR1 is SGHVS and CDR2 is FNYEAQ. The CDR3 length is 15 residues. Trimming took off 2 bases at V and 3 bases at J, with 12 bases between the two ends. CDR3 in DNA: TGTGCCAGCAGCTTATGGTCCACCGGGACAGATACGCAGTATTTT. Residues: CASSLWSTGTDTQYF.

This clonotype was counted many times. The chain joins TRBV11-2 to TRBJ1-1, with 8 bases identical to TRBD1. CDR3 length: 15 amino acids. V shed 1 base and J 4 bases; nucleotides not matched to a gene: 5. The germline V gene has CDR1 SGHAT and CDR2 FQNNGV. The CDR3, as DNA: TGTGCCAGCAGCTTAGGACAGGGGAAGACCACTGAAGCTTTCTTT. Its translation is CASSLGQGKTTEAFF.

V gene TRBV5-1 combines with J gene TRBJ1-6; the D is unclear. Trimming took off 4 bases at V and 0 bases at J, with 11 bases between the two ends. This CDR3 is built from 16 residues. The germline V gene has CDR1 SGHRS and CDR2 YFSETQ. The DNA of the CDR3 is TGCGCCAGCAGCCTGCAGGAGAGCTCCTATAATTCACCCCTCCACTTT. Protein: CASSLQESSYNSPLHF.

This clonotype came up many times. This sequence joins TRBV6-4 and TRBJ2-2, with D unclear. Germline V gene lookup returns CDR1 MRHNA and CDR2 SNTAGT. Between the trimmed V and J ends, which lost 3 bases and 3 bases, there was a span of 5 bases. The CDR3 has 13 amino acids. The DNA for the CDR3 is TGTGCCAGCAGTGATCAAGACACCGGGGAGCTGTTTTTT. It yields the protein CASSDQDTGELFF.

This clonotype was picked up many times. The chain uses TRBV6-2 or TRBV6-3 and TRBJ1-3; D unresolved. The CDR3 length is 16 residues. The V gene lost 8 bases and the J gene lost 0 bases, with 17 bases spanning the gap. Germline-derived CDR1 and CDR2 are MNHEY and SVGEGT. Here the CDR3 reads CASFTRTILSGNTIYF. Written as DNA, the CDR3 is TGTGCCAGCTTCACAAGGACCATCCTCTCTGGAAACACCATATATTTT.

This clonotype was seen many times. The CDR3 sequence: CASSSGRAYNEQFF. In nucleotides, the CDR3 is TGTGCCAGCAGTAGCGGGAGGGCCTACAATGAGCAGTTCTTC. The chain employs TRBV6-2 or TRBV6-3 and TRBJ2-1; TRBD2 aligns across 10 bases. There are 14 residues in the CDR3. J was trimmed by 2 bases and V by 5 bases; bases with no gene match: 0. Looked up from germline, CDR1 is MNHEY and CDR2 is SVGEGT.

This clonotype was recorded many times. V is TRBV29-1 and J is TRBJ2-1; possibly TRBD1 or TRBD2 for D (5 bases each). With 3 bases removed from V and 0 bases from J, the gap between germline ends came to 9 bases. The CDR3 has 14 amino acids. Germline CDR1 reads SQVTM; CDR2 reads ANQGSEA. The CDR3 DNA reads TGCAGCGTTGAGGGGGTCGGCTCCTACAATGAGCAGTTCTTC. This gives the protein CSVEGVGSYNEQFF.

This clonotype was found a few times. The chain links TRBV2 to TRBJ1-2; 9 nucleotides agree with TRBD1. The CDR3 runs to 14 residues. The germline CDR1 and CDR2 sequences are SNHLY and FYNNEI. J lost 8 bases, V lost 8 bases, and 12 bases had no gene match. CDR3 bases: TGTGCCAGCGGAGGGACAGGGCCGTCGAGAGGCTACACCTTC. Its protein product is CASGGTGPSRGYTF.

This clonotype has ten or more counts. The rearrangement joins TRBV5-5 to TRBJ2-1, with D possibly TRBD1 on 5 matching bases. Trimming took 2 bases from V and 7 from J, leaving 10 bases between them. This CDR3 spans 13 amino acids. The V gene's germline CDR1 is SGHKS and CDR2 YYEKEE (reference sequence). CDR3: CASSFDSINEQFF. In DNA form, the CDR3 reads TGTGCCAGCAGCTTTGACAGTATAAATGAGCAGTTCTTC.

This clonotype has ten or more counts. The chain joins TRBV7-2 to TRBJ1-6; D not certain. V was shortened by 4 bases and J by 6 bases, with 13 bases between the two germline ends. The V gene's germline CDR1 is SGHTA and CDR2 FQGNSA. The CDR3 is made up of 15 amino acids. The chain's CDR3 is CASSSQNRLNSPLHF. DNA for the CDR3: TGTGCCAGCAGCTCGCAGAACAGACTTAATTCACCCCTCCACTTT.

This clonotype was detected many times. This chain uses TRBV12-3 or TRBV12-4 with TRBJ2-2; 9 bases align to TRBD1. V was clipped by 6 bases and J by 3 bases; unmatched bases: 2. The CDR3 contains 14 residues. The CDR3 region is CASRRTGDTGELFF. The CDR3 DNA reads TGTGCCAGCAGACGGACAGGGGACACCGGGGAGCTGTTTTTT.

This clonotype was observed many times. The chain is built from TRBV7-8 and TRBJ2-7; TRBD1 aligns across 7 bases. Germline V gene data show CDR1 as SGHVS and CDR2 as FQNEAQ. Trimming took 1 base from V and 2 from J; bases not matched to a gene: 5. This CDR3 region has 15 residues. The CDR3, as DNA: TGTGCCAGCAGCTTAGGAACAGGGGTAACCTACGAGCAGTACTTC. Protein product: CASSLGTGVTYEQYF.

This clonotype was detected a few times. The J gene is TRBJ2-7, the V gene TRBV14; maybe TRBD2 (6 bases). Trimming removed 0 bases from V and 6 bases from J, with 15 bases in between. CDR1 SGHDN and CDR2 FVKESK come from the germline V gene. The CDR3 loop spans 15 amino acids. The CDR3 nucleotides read TGTGCCAGCAGCCAAGATCTTGGAGGGGTTGGCGAGCAGTACTTC. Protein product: CASSQDLGGVGEQYF.

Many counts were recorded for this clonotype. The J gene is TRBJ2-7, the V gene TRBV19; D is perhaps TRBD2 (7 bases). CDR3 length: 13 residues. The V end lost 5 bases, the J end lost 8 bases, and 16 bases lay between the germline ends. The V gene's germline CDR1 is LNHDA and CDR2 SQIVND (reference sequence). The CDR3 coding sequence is TGTGCCAGTAGTCTCCTCCGGGGGGCTCAGCAGTACTTC. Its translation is CASSLLRGAQQYF.

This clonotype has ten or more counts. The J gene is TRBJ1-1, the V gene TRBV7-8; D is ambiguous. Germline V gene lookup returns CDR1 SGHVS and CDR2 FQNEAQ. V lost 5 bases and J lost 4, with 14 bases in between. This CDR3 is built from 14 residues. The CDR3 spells CASSPLLVGTEAFF. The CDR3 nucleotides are TGTGCCAGCAGCCCCCTTTTAGTGGGCACTGAAGCTTTCTTT.

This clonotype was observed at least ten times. The CDR3 here is CASSLVQGGNQPQHF. The CDR3, as DNA: TGTGCCAGCAGCTTAGTGCAGGGGGGCAATCAGCCCCAGCATTTT. The J gene is TRBJ1-5, the V gene TRBV7-2; 7 bases align to TRBD1. Germline lookup yields CDR1 SGHTA and CDR2 FQGNSA. With 1 base clipped from V and 2 bases from J, the junction kept 2 bases outside the gene matches. The CDR3 is 15 amino acids. Combining the CDR3 with reference TRBV7-2 and TRBJ1-5 gives the whole variable domain GAGVSQSPSNKVTEKGKDVELRCDPISGHTALYWYRQSLGQGLEFLIYFQGNSAPDKSGLPSDRFSAERTGGSVSTLTIQRTQQEDSAVYLCASSLVQGGNQPQHFGDGTRLSIL.

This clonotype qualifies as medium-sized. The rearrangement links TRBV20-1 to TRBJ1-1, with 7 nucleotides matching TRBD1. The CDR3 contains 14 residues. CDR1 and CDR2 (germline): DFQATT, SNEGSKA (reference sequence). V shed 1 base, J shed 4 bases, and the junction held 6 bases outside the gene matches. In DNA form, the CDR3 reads TGCAGTGCTAGAGCGACGACAGGGTTCACTGAAGCTTTCTTT. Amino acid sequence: CSARATTGFTEAFF.

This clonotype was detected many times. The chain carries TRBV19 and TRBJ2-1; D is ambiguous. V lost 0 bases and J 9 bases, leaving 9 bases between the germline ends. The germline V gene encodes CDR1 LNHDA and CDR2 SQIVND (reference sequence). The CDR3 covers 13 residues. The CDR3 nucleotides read TGTGCCAGTAGTATAGATGAAAGGAGTGAGCAGTTCTTC. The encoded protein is CASSIDERSEQFF.

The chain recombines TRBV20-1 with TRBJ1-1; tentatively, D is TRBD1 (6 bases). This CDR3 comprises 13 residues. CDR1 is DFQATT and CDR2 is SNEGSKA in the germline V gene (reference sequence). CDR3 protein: CNAKKRNRVEAFF. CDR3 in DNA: TGCAATGCCAAAAAAAGGAACAGGGTAGAGGCTTTCTTT.

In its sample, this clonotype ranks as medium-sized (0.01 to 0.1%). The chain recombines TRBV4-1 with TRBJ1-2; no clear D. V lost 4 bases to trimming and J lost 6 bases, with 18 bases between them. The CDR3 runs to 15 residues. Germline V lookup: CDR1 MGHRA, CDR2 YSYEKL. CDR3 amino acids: CASSPRTDLTNGYTF. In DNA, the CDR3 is TGCGCCAGCAGCCCCCGGACGGACCTAACTAATGGCTACACCTTC.

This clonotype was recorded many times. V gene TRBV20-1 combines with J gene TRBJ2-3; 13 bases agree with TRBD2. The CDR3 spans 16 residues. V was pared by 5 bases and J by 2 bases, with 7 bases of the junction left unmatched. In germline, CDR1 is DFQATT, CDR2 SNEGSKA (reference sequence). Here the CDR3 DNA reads TGCAGTGCTCTCACGACTAGCGGGGGGTACACAGATACGCAGTATTTT. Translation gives CSALTTSGGYTDTQYF.

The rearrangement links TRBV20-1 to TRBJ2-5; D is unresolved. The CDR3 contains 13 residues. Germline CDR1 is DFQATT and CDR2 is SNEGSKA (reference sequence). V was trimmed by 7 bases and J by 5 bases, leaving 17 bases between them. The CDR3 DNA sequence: TGCAGTGGAACAGACGGGCAGTGGGAGACCCAGTACTTC. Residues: CSGTDGQWETQYF.

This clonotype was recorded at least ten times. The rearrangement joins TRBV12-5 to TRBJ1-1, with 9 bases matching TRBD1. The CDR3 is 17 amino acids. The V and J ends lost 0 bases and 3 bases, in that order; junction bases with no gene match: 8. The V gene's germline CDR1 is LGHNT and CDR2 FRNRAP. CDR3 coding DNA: TGTGCTAGTGGTTTGGTATATAGGACAGGGGAGGACACTGAAGCTTTCTTT. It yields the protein CASGLVYRTGEDTEAFF.

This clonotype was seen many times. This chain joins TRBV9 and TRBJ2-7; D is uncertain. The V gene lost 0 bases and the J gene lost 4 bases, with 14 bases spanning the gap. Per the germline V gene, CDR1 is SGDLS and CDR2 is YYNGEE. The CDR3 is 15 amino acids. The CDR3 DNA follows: TGTGCCAGCAGCGTAGGGCTCGCGGCACAGTACGAGCAGTACTTC. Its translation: CASSVGLAAQYEQYF.

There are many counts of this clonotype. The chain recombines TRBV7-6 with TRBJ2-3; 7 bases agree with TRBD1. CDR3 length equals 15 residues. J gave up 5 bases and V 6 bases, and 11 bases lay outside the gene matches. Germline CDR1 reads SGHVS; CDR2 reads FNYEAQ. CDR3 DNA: TGTGCCAGCAGTTCCCCGGGACAGTGGGGAGATACGCAGTATTTT. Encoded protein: CASSSPGQWGDTQYF.

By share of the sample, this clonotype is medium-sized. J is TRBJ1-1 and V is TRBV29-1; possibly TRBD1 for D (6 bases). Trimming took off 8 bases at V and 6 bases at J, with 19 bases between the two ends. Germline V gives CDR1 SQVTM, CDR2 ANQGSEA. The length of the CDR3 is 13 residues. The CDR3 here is CSIKGGGVAEAFF. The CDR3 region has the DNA TGCAGCATCAAGGGAGGGGGTGTGGCTGAAGCTTTCTTT.

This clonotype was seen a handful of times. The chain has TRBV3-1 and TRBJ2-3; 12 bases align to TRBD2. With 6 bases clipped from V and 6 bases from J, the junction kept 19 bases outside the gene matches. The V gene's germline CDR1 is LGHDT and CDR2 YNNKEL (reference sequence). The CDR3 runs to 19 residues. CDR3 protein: CASSQTRRRLAGVEDTQYF. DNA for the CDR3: TGTGCCAGCAGTCAAACTCGTCGCCGACTAGCGGGGGTCGAGGATACGCAGTATTTT.